This T cell receptor (beta chain) was sequenced during a study of T-cell reconstitution after alpha-beta-depleted transplantation in children. About this clonotype: Its antigen is currently unknown.

Points from the study as a whole: About two months after transplant, alpha-beta T cells reportedly came from several hundred expanded graft clones. Some patients' high day-60 TCRbeta diversity was traced to surviving recipient T cells and thymic progenitors. T-cell numbers and diversity, one year after transplant, stemmed largely from T cells that were newly produced.

V lost 2 bases and J 6 bases, leaving 15 bases between the germline ends. CDR3 length: 15 residues. Unique molecular identifiers were built into the TCRbeta library. TCRdb ran MiXCR on the PCR reads and lists one entry per CDR3 protein. Altogether 90,000 to 100,000 distinct CDR3 sequences are present, less than 25% being singletons, with the ten largest covering about a fifth. This sequence joins TRBV7-1 and TRBJ2-3; D is possibly TRBD2 (5 bases). TRBV7-1 is classed as an ORF, of uncertain function. This specimen was PBMCs, taken before TCRalphabeta/CD19-depleted stem cell transplant. The TCR sequence derives from a boy between 2 and 15 years old with acute lymphoblastic leukemia, due to receive a stem cell transplant. CDR3 loop: CASSSPNRLIDTQYF. The CDR3 DNA sequence: TGTGCCAGCAGCTCACCCAACAGACTAATCGATACGCAGTATTTT.